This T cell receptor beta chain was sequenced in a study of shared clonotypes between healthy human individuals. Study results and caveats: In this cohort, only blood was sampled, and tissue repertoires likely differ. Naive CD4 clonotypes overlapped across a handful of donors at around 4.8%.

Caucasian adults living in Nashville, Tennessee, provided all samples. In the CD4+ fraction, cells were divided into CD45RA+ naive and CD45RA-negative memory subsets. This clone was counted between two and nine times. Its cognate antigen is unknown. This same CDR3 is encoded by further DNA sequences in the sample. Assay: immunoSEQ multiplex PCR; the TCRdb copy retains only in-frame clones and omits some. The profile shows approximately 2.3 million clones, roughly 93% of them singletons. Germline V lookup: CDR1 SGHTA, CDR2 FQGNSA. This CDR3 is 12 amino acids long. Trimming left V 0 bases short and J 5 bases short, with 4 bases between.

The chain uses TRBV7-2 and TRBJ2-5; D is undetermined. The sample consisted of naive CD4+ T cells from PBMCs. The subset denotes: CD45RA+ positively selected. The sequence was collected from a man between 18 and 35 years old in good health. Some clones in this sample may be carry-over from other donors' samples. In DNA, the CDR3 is TGTGCCAGCAGCTTAGCGCGGGAGACCCAGTACTTC. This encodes CASSLARETQYF.